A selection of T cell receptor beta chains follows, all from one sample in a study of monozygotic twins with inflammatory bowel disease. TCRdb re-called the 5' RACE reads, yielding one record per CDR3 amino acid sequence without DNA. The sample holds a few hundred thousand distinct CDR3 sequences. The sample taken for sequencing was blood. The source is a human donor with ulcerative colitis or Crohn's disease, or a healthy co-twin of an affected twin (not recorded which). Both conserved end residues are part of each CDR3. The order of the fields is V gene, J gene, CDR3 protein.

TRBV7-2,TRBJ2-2,CASSPRWELFF
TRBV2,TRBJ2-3,CASSGVPGGGPDTDTQYF
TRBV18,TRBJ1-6,CASSPAAGNSPLHF
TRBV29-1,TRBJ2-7,CSAAAGYEQYF
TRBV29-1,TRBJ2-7,CSVGAALEQYF
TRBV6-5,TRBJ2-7,CASSYSARFSYEQYF
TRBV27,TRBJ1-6,CASSLSGGVGLNSPLHF
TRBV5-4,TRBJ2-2,CASSLWTGPGELFF
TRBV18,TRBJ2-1,CASSPTSGQGPTYNEQFF
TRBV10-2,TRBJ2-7,CASIDLGQPSYEQYF
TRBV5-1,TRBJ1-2,CASSLMQVNYGYTF
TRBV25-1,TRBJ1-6,CASRGGGINNSPLHF
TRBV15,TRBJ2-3,CATSRASGGADTQYF
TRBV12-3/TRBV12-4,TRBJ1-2,CASNQGVLYSYTF
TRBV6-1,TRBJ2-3,CASQSNPLPGGDPDTQYF
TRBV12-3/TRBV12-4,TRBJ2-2,CASRTGPGQGAFRNTGELFF
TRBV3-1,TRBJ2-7,CASSHMTGNEQYF
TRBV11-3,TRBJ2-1,CASAWGLAGKQFF
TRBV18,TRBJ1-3,CASSPTGRSGNTIYF
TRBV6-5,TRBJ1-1,CASSYGPGTGLTEAFF
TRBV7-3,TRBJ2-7,CASSLRGEDEQYF
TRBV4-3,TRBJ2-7,CASSQGTGANEQYF
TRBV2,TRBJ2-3,CASSYLAGVTDTQYF
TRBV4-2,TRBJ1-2,CASSQVGPEGTLGYTF
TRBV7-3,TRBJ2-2,CASSPQASTGELFF
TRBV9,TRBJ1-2,CASSDRDRDFYGYTF
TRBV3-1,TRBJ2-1,CASSRGQAIPRLAGGYNEQFF
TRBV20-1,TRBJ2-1,CSAERGNEQFF
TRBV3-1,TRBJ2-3,CASSQDPPGLSTDTQYF
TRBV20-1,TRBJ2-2,CSARDKAGENTGELFF
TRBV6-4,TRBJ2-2,CATRDSTGELFF
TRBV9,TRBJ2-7,CASSPPTDTYEQYF
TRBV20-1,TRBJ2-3,CSARPPRTSSTDTQYF
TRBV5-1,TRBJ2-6,CASSSLQGEYSGANVLTF
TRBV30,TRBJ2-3,CAWSVLPDTQYF
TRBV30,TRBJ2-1,CAWSTLRDNEQFF
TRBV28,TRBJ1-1,CASSLPGGAEAFF
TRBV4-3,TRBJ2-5,CASSQEFVGASGETQYF
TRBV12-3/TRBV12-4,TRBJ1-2,CASSWTGLSNYGYTF
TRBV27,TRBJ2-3,CASSPTLQDNTDTQYF
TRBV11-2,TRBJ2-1,CASSPALAYNEQFF
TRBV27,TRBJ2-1,CASSLFGSSGLYNEQFF
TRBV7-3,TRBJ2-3,CASSLNTYTDTQYF
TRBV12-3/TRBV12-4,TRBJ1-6,CASSRDSANSPLHF
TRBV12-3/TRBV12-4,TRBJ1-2,CASSWDRTYYTF
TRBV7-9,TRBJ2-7,CASSLTRIRDTAYEQYF
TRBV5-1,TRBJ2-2,CASSLAIGTGAGELFF
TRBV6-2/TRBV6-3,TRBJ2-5,CASSHGSQETQYF
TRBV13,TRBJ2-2,CASSPPVGAGELFF
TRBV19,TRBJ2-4,CASSMGTSGGIRNIQYF
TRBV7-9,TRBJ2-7,CASSLAPQGYGQYF
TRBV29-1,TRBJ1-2,CSSRQVTGYTF
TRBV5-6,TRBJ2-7,CASSPSFHEQYF
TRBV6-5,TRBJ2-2,CASSYQTGELFF
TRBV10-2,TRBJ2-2,CAIKTDTNTGELFF
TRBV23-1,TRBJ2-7,CASSRKVGASYEQYF
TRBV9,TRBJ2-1,CASSTSGTGTYNEQFF
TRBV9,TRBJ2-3,CASSTRQGIGDTQYF
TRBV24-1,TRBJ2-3,CATSDWTGLSTDTQYF
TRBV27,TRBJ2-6,CASSFRGLGGANVLTF